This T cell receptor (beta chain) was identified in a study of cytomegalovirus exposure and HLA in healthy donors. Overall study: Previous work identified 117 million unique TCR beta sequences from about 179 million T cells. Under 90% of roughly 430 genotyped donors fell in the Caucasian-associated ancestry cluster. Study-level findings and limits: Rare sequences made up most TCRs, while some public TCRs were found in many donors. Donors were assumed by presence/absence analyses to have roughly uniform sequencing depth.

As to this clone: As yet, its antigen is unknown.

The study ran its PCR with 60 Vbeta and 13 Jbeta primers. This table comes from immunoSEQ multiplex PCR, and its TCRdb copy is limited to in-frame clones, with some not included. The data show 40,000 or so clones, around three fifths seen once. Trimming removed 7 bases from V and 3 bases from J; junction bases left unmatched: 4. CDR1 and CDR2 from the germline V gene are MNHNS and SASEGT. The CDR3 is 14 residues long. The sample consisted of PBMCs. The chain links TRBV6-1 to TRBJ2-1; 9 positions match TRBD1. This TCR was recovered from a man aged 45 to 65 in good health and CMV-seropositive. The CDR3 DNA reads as TGTGCCAGCATCATGGACAGGGGCTACAATGAGCAGTTCTTC. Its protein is CASIMDRGYNEQFF.